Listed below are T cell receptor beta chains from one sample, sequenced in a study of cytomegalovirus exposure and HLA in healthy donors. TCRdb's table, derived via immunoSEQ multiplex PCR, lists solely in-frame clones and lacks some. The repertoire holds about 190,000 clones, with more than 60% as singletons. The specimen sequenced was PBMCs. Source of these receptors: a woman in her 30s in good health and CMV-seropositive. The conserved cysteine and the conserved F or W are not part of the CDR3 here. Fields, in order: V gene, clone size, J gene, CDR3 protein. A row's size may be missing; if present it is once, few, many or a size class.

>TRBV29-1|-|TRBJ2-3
SAVPHTDTQY
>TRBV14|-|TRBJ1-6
ASSLYRDRGSSPLH
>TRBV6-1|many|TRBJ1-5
ASSEELRSREPQH
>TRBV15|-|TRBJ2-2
ATSRDWAGAAGELF
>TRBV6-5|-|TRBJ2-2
ANRPGTANTGELF
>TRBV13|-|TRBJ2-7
AAGGGPREQY
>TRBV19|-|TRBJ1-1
ASSNQGTEAF
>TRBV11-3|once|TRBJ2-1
ASSSRTGSYNEQF
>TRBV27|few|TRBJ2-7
ASSSTGIYEQY
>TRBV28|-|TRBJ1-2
ASTRRGQGPPGYT
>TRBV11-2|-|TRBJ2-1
ASSQHLAGGANEQF
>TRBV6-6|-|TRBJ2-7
ASSPRSSGRMYEQY
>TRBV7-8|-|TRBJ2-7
ASSPTGARSSYEQY
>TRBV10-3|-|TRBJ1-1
AISDYSQNTEAF
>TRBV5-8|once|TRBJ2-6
ASSFQGGGANVLT
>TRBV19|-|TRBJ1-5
ASSLSRTGRASNQPQH
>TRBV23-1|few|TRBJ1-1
ASSQTCPSGGRGEAF
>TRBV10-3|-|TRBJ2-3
AIRPGQSTDTQY
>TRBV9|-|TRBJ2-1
ASSVVRLAGAFIEEQF
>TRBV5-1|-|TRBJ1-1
ASSLNPTGGLNTEAF
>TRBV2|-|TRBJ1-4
ASRRTETEKLF
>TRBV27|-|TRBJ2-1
ASSLVGQAYNEQF
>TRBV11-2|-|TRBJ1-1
ASSFREGAREMNTEAF
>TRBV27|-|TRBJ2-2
ASSYRRGTGELF
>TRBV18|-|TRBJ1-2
ASSARGSNGYT
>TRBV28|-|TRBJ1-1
ASSLNRATEAF
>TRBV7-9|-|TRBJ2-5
ASTEGGLRAAETQY
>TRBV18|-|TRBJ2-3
ASSLSTDTQY
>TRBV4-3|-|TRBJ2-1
ASSQAFLRSEQF
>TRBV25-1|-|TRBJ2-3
ASSERGRVTDTQY
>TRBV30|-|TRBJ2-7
AWSVRRQGADEQY
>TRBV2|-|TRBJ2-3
ASSVFGTGGDTQY
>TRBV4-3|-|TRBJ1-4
ASSQAGGFDEKLF
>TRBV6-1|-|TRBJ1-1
ASSQDRLNTEAF
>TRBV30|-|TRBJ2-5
AWSVLVGRETQY
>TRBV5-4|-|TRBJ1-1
ASIRTGGDTEAF
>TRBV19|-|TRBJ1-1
ASSTPPSTEAF
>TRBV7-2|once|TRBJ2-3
ASSLEGGGGNTQY
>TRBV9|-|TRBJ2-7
ASSVDDLPYEQY
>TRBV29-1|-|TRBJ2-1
SVDRGRGYNEQF
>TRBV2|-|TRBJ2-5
AGPGREDQETQY
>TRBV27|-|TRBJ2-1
ASSRGLAGVDEQF
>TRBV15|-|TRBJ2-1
ATSRVGGSSYNEQF
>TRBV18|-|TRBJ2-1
ASSPYPQSGGDDEQF
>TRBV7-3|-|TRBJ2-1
ASQPDRTSIEQF
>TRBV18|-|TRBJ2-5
ASSPTSGQETQY
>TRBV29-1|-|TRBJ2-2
SGGANTGELF
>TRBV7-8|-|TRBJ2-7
ASSFDRANEQY
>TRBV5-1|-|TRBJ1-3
ASSFWGGENTIY
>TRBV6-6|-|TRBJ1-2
ASSPDSYGYT
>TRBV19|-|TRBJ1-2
ASSEFWPPGYGYT